The 28 T cell receptor beta chains below all came from one sample that was sequenced in a study of cytomegalovirus exposure and HLA in healthy donors. The PCR used 60 Vbeta and 13 Jbeta primers. Measured with immunoSEQ multiplex PCR; TCRdb has only the in-frame clones, and not every one. The sample includes around 110,000 clones, 79% of them seen just once. Sequenced sample: PBMCs. These receptors were taken from a woman under 30 in good health and CMV-seropositive.

The chain combines TRBV4-2 with TRBJ2-3; D remains ambiguous. The CDR3 has 13 residues. V was cut by 4 bases and J by 6 bases, with 11 bases left in between. The germline gives CDR1 LGHNA, CDR2 YNFKEQ. CDR3 sequence reads: CASSLVVTDTQYF. CDR3 DNA: TGTGCCAGCAGCCTCGTAGTTACGGATACGCAGTATTTT.

The CDR3 here is CASRQGASQPQHF. The CDR3 DNA reads as TGTGCCAGCAGGCAGGGGGCAAGTCAGCCCCAGCATTTT. The chain couples TRBV6-5 to TRBJ1-5; TRBD1 aligns across 8 bases. J lost 6 bases, V lost 6 bases, and 4 bases had no gene match. The germline gives CDR1 MNHEY, CDR2 SVGAGI. The length of the CDR3 is 13 residues.

The DNA of the CDR3 is TGTGCCAGCAGCATTTCCCCAGGGGATACGCAGTATTTT. Translating gives CASSISPGDTQYF. The chain employs TRBV6-6 and TRBJ2-3, with TRBD1 as a possible D gene (5 bases). The CDR3 loop spans 13 amino acids. From germline, CDR1 is MNHNY and CDR2 SVGAGI (reference sequence). Trimming shortened V by 6 bases and J by 6 bases, and 13 bases separated the two germline ends.

This clone showed up just once. V and J are TRBV10-3 and TRBJ2-5, with D tentatively TRBD1 (5 bases). V lost 5 bases to trimming and J lost 2 bases, with 15 bases between them. CDR1 and CDR2 (germline): ENHRY, SYGVKD. The CDR3 length is 15 residues. CDR3 DNA sequence: TGTGCCATCAGTTCCTTCGAGACAGTTCAAGAGACCCAGTACTTC. It translates to CAISSFETVQETQYF.

This clone was detected only a few times. The chain joins TRBV19 to TRBJ2-3, with TRBD2 identical over 8 bases. The CDR3 is made up of 16 amino acids. The J segment lost 5 bases and the V segment lost 3 bases, leaving 10 bases of the junction unmatched. Germline CDR1 LNHDA, CDR2 SQIVND (reference sequence). CDR3: CASSMRSGGLIDTQYF. CDR3 sequence (DNA): TGTGCCAGTAGTATGAGGAGCGGGGGATTAATAGATACGCAGTATTTT.

This chain connects TRBV6-1 to TRBJ1-1, with TRBD1 matching over 7 bases. The CDR3 totals 15 residues. The J segment lost 4 bases and the V segment lost 4 bases, leaving 9 bases of the junction unmatched. Germline-derived CDR1 and CDR2 are MNHNS and SASEGT. CDR3 region: CASSAETGPFTEAFF. The CDR3 DNA reads TGTGCCAGCAGTGCGGAGACAGGGCCCTTCACTGAAGCTTTCTTT.

The rearrangement links TRBV6-5 to TRBJ2-7; 9 bases are a match to TRBD2. The germline gives CDR1 MNHEY, CDR2 SVGAGI. The CDR3 length is 12 residues. Trimming cost V 6 bases and J 6 bases; bases outside gene matches: 3. The CDR3 nucleotides read TGTGCCAGCAGCCGAGCGGGGGGCGAGCAGTACTTC. Its translation is CASSRAGGEQYF.

The gene calls are TRBV27 and TRBJ1-6, with 8 bases aligning to TRBD1. Germline V CDR1 and CDR2: MNHEY, SMNVEV (reference sequence). The CDR3 covers 17 residues. Trimming removed 5 bases from V and 1 base from J; junction bases left unmatched: 7. This CDR3 is CASSSTGGASYNSPLHF. DNA for the CDR3: TGTGCCAGCAGTAGTACAGGGGGTGCGTCCTATAATTCACCCCTCCACTTT.

The gene calls are TRBV2 and TRBJ1-2; a possible D gene is TRBD1 (5 bases). The V end was cut by 3 bases, the J end by 8 bases, with 16 bases between. CDR1 and CDR2 from the germline V gene are SNHLY and FYNNEI. The CDR3 has 14 residues. The CDR3: CASSELRESRGYTF. The CDR3 DNA reads as TGTGCCAGCAGTGAGCTCAGGGAATCGCGGGGCTACACCTTC.

The rearrangement joins TRBV28 to TRBJ1-5, with 7 bases aligning to TRBD1. Germline V gives CDR1 MDHEN, CDR2 SYDVKM. Trimming removed 6 bases from V and 0 bases from J; junction bases left unmatched: 11. The CDR3 length is 17 residues. DNA for the CDR3: TGTGCCAGCAGGCCTCCACAGGGGATGGATAGCAATCAGCCCCAGCATTTT. Translating gives CASRPPQGMDSNQPQHF.

The rearrangement uses TRBV11-3 and TRBJ2-5; TRBD1 might be the D (6 bases). Germline loops: CDR1 SGHNT, CDR2 YENEEA. V was trimmed by 5 bases and J by 5 bases, leaving 18 bases between them. The CDR3 runs to 15 residues. The CDR3 sequence is CASSLTPRGFETQYF. In nucleotides, the CDR3 is TGTGCCAGCAGCCTGACTCCGAGGGGGTTTGAGACCCAGTACTTC.

The chain couples TRBV10-1 to TRBJ2-1; TRBD1 matches at 8 bases. The germline gives CDR1 WNHNN, CDR2 SYGVQD (reference sequence). The V segment lost 2 bases and the J segment 4 bases; nucleotides outside the gene matches: 7. The CDR3 runs 16 residues. The CDR3 sequence: CASSEQSTGGYNEQFF. Written as DNA, the CDR3 is TGCGCCAGCAGTGAGCAGAGCACAGGGGGTTACAATGAGCAGTTCTTC.

The chain links TRBV19 to TRBJ2-5, with 14 bases identical to TRBD2. The J call is in doubt because the DNA end fits TRBJ2-7 better. Germline lookup yields CDR1 LNHDA and CDR2 SQIVND (reference sequence). This CDR3 is built from 15 residues. The CDR3 spells CASSPRTSGRNEQYF. The CDR3 nucleotides are TGTGCCAGTAGTCCTCGGACTAGCGGGAGGAACGAGCAGTACTTC.

The genes are TRBV21-1 and TRBJ2-3; no DNA check was done on the table's D call, TRBD2. TRBV21-1 counts as a pseudogene. CDR3 length: 21 residues. The CDR3 nucleotides read TGTGCCAGCAGCAGTAAGAACGTGGGAGGAACCGGGAGGGCATGTACAGATACGCAGTATTTT. It is translated as CASSSKNVGGTGRACTDTQYF.

This rearrangement joins TRBV5-1 to TRBJ2-1; 9 bases match TRBD2. Germline V lookup: CDR1 SGHRS, CDR2 YFSETQ. The CDR3 loop spans 14 amino acids. Trimming removed 0 bases from V and 9 bases from J; junction bases left unmatched: 4. CDR3 residues: CASSLGREGFEQFF. The CDR3 nucleotides are TGCGCCAGCAGCTTGGGGCGGGAGGGGTTTGAGCAGTTCTTC.

The J gene is TRBJ1-1, the V gene TRBV6-1; TRBD1 aligns across 7 bases. After removal of 6 bases from V and 10 bases from J, the junction contained 14 bases not matched to a gene. The length of the CDR3 is 14 residues. CDR1 MNHNS and CDR2 SASEGT come from the germline V gene. CDR3 coding DNA: TGTGCCAGCAGATCCGACAGGGAAGGACTCGGAGCTTTCTTT. This sequence encodes CASRSDREGLGAFF.

The rearrangement uses TRBV11-3 and TRBJ1-1; the D gene is possibly TRBD1 (6 bases). This CDR3 has 14 amino acids. V lost 7 bases and J 12 bases, leaving 24 bases between the germline ends. CDR1 SGHNT and CDR2 YENEEA come from the germline V gene. Written as DNA, the CDR3 is TGTGCCAGCACCCAACAGGGTTTCACCCCTCGAACTTTCTTT. This codes for CASTQQGFTPRTFF.

The chain uses TRBV18 and TRBJ2-7; 8 positions agree with TRBD1. The CDR3 spans 14 residues. Trimming at V came to 3 bases and at J to 6 bases, leaving 7 bases not matched to a gene. Germline CDR1 and CDR2: KGHSH and LQKENI. The CDR3 sequence: CASSPPGQVFEQYF. CDR3 in DNA: TGTGCCAGCTCACCCCCGGGACAGGTTTTCGAGCAGTACTTC.

The rearrangement links TRBV27 to TRBJ2-1; TRBD1 matches 8 bases. This CDR3 spans 13 amino acids. Germline V CDR1 and CDR2: MNHEY, SMNVEV (reference sequence). With 4 bases clipped from V and 6 bases from J, the junction kept 2 bases outside the gene matches. The CDR3 region has the DNA TGTGCCAGCAGTTGGGACAGGTCCAATGAGCAGTTCTTC. This translates into CASSWDRSNEQFF.

The J gene is TRBJ1-4, the V gene TRBV6-5; D possibly corresponds to TRBD1 (5 bases). V lost 5 bases and J 4 bases, leaving 11 bases between the germline ends. Germline CDR1 MNHEY, CDR2 SVGAGI. This CDR3 region has 14 residues. The CDR3 coding sequence is TGTGCCAGCAGTACGACAGATCTTAATGAAAAACTGTTTTTT. Amino acid sequence: CASSTTDLNEKLFF.

The chain carries TRBV29-1 and TRBJ2-7; the D gene is possibly TRBD1 (6 bases). The CDR3 sequence is 16 residues long. V shed 2 bases and J shed 4 bases, with 21 bases lying between them. Per the germline V gene, CDR1 is SQVTM and CDR2 is ANQGSEA. CDR3 in DNA: TGCAGCGTTGAAACAACTTCAGGGGTGACCTTTTACGAGCAGTACTTC. It codes for CSVETTSGVTFYEQYF.

The rearrangement links TRBV27 to TRBJ2-2, with 7 bases lining up with TRBD2. The CDR3 consists of 19 residues. Germline CDR1 and CDR2: MNHEY and SMNVEV (reference sequence). V lost 5 bases, J lost 7 bases, and 22 bases stayed unmatched. The CDR3 protein is CASSPSQERDSGFGGELFF. CDR3 DNA sequence: TGTGCCAGCAGTCCTTCGCAAGAGCGGGACTCCGGATTCGGCGGGGAGCTGTTTTTT.

The chain combines TRBV10-2 with TRBJ2-2; 9 nucleotides agree with TRBD2. J was trimmed by 1 base and V by 0 bases; bases with no gene match: 3. The CDR3 has 17 amino acids. Germline V CDR1 and CDR2: WSHSY, SAAADI. The chain's CDR3 is CASSESRAGGNTGELFF. The CDR3 bases are TGCGCCAGCAGTGAGTCGCGAGCGGGAGGGAACACCGGGGAGCTGTTTTTT.

The chain is built from TRBV4-1 and TRBJ2-5; tentative D call: TRBD2 (6 bases). V was cut by 2 bases and J by 5 bases, with 15 bases left in between. This CDR3 contains 15 residues. Per the germline V gene, CDR1 is MGHRA and CDR2 is YSYEKL. In DNA, the CDR3 is TGCGCCAGCAGCCAAACAGGAACTAGCTTTGAGACCCAGTACTTC. Its protein product is CASSQTGTSFETQYF.

The J gene is TRBJ1-1, the V gene TRBV15; 12 nucleotides match TRBD1. CDR3 size: 16 residues. The germline CDR1 and CDR2 sequences are LNHNV and YYDKDF (reference sequence). Unmatched junction bases numbered 7, after V lost 3 bases and J lost 5 bases. CDR3 sequence reads: CATSSGTGGEWTEAFF. The CDR3 DNA sequence: TGTGCCACCAGCAGCGGGACAGGGGGCGAGTGGACTGAAGCTTTCTTT.

J is TRBJ1-2 and V is TRBV6-5; 7 nucleotides agree with TRBD1. Germline CDR1 is MNHEY and CDR2 is SVGAGI. There are 14 residues in the CDR3. The trim removed 8 bases at V and 4 bases at J, leaving 10 bases unmatched. CDR3 amino acids: CASSVGGWGYGYTF. The DNA for the CDR3 is TGTGCCAGCTCGGTAGGGGGCTGGGGCTATGGCTACACCTTC.

The chain is built from TRBV5-8 and TRBJ2-4; D is uncertain. Per germline, CDR1 SGHTS and CDR2 YDEGEE. Deletions cut 0 bases from V and 0 bases from J, with 4 bases between. The CDR3 loop spans 14 amino acids. Here the CDR3 reads CASSLGLAKNIQYF. The CDR3 DNA follows: TGTGCCAGCAGCTTGGGACTAGCCAAAAACATTCAGTACTTC.

The genes are TRBV21-1 and TRBJ2-3; TRBD1 is the table's D call, not checked against the DNA. TRBV21-1 is termed a pseudogene. CDR3 size: 15 residues. CDR3 bases: TGTGCCAGCAGACTATTGAGGACAGGGAAAGATACGCAGTATTTT. Translation: CASRLLRTGKDTQYF.